These T cell receptor beta chains were read from a single sample in a study of OX40 agonist ivuxolimab in advanced cancers. Here immunoSEQ multiplex PCR was the method, and the copy in TCRdb shows in-frame clones only, minus some. The repertoire consists of just under 75,000 clones, with roughly nine tenths occurring once and the leading ten covering over 0.35%. The source material was CD4+ or CD8+ T cells sorted from blood, sampled in a trial of the OX40 agonist ivuxolimab. These TCRs come from an adult with an advanced solid tumor such as melanoma, head and neck, liver or kidney cancer. Both conserved end residues are part of each CDR3. The D gene is left open where the match is weak. The size of a clone is reported for some rows only, either as once, few or many, or as a class for expanded clones.

V gene: TRBV9
D gene: -
J gene: TRBJ2-5
clone size: once
CDR3 DNA: TGTGCCAGCAGCGTAGCTAGGGGGTCCCAAGAGACCCAGTACTTC
CDR3 protein: CASSVARGSQETQYF

V gene: TRBV5-1
D gene: -
J gene: TRBJ2-7
clone size: -
CDR3 DNA: TGCGCCAGCAGCTTAGGCGGGACGATGGGGAACGAGCAGTACTTC
CDR3 protein: CASSLGGTMGNEQYF

V gene: TRBV7-9
D gene: TRBD1
J gene: TRBJ1-1
clone size: -
CDR3 DNA: TGTGCCAGCAGTTCGGACAGGGTTAACGGGCGCAAGACTGAAGCTTTCTTT
CDR3 protein: CASSSDRVNGRKTEAFF

V gene: TRBV10-2
D gene: -
J gene: TRBJ2-1
clone size: -
CDR3 DNA: TGCGCCACCAGGCCAGCGGAAAGAAGGGATGAGCAGTTCTTC
CDR3 protein: CATRPAERRDEQFF

V gene: TRBV4-1
D gene: -
J gene: TRBJ2-7
clone size: -
CDR3 DNA: TGCGCCAGCAGCCAAGGGAGGGGATCCCGGGACGGTTCCTACGAGCAGTACTTC
CDR3 protein: CASSQGRGSRDGSYEQYF

V gene: TRBV19
D gene: -
J gene: TRBJ1-4
clone size: -
CDR3 DNA: TGTGCCAGTACCGGGACCGCGGGTAATGAAAAACTGTTTTTT
CDR3 protein: CASTGTAGNEKLFF

V gene: TRBV29-1
D gene: -
J gene: TRBJ2-4
clone size: -
CDR3 DNA: TGCAGCGTTGAAGACAGGGCTGAAGCCAAAAACATTCAGTACTTC
CDR3 protein: CSVEDRAEAKNIQYF

V gene: TRBV27
D gene: TRBD2
J gene: TRBJ2-1
clone size: -
CDR3 DNA: TGTGCCAGCAGTTTATCGTCTACGGGCGGGAGGAGCTCCTACAATGAGCAGTTCTTC
CDR3 protein: CASSLSSTGGRSSYNEQFF

V gene: TRBV6-5
D gene: -
J gene: TRBJ1-5
clone size: once
CDR3 DNA: TGTGCCAGCAGTTTATTACAAGGCAATCAGCCCCAGCATTTT
CDR3 protein: CASSLLQGNQPQHF

V gene: TRBV1
D gene: -
J gene: TRBJ2-3
clone size: -
CDR3 DNA: TGCACCAGCAGCCGGGGATTGGAGGGAGGGAAGGGAGATACGCAGTATTTT
CDR3 protein: CTSSRGLEGGKGDTQYF

V gene: TRBV2
D gene: TRBD1
J gene: TRBJ2-5
clone size: -
CDR3 DNA: TGTGCCAGCAATACGGGACAGCACTCTGGGGAGACCCAGTACTTC
CDR3 protein: CASNTGQHSGETQYF

V gene: TRBV11-2
D gene: -
J gene: TRBJ2-4
clone size: -
CDR3 DNA: TGTGCCAGCAGCTCCAATCTGGGGGCGGACATTCAGTACTTC
CDR3 protein: CASSSNLGADIQYF

V gene: TRBV5-1
D gene: TRBD2
J gene: TRBJ2-1
clone size: -
CDR3 DNA: TGCGCCAGCAGCGGGACTAGCAGGCGGAATGAGCAGTTCTTC
CDR3 protein: CASSGTSRRNEQFF

V gene: TRBV2
D gene: -
J gene: TRBJ2-1
clone size: -
CDR3 DNA: TGTGCCAGCAGTCCTGACTCGATAAGCAGCGAGCAGTTCTTC
CDR3 protein: CASSPDSISSEQFF

V gene: TRBV5-1
D gene: TRBD1
J gene: TRBJ1-2
clone size: -
CDR3 DNA: TGCGCCAGCAGCTTTACAGGGGAGGACTATGGCTACACCTTC
CDR3 protein: CASSFTGEDYGYTF

V gene: TRBV6-1
D gene: -
J gene: TRBJ2-5
clone size: -
CDR3 DNA: TGTGCCAGCAGTGCGGACTTTTGGCGGACAGAAGAGACCCAGTACTTC
CDR3 protein: CASSADFWRTEETQYF

V gene: TRBV5-1
D gene: TRBD1
J gene: TRBJ1-1
clone size: -
CDR3 DNA: TGCGCCAGCAGCAATAACAGGGGTTCGAACACTGAAGCTTTCTTT
CDR3 protein: CASSNNRGSNTEAFF

V gene: TRBV15
D gene: -
J gene: TRBJ1-3
clone size: -
CDR3 DNA: TGTGCCACCAGCACTGAATGGGGCTCTGGAAACACCATATATTTT
CDR3 protein: CATSTEWGSGNTIYF

V gene: TRBV5-4
D gene: TRBD1
J gene: TRBJ2-2
clone size: -
CDR3 DNA: TGTGCCAGCAGCCCAGGGGGTACGAACACCGGGGAGCTGTTTTTT
CDR3 protein: CASSPGGTNTGELFF

V gene: TRBV7-2
D gene: TRBD2
J gene: TRBJ2-5
clone size: -
CDR3 DNA: TGTGCCAGCAGCTCTGGACTAGCGGGGCAAGAGACCCAGTACTTC
CDR3 protein: CASSSGLAGQETQYF

V gene: TRBV4-1
D gene: -
J gene: TRBJ2-6
clone size: -
CDR3 DNA: TGCGCCAGCAGCCGGGCGGTGAGCTCTGGGGCCAACGTCCTGACTTTC
CDR3 protein: CASSRAVSSGANVLTF

V gene: TRBV30
D gene: -
J gene: TRBJ2-5
clone size: -
CDR3 DNA: TGTGCCTGGAGTGTACGGATTATCCAAGAGACCCAGTACTTC
CDR3 protein: CAWSVRIIQETQYF

V gene: TRBV6-6
D gene: -
J gene: TRBJ1-2
clone size: -
CDR3 DNA: TGTGCCAGCAGTTACTCGGTTAACTATGGCTACACCTTC
CDR3 protein: CASSYSVNYGYTF

V gene: TRBV18
D gene: -
J gene: TRBJ2-7
clone size: once
CDR3 DNA: TGTGCCAGCTCACCACGGGGAAGCTACGAGCAGTACTTC
CDR3 protein: CASSPRGSYEQYF

V gene: TRBV7-2
D gene: -
J gene: TRBJ1-5
clone size: -
CDR3 DNA: TGTGCCAGCAGCTTAGGACAGTATAGCAATCAGCCCCAGCATTTT
CDR3 protein: CASSLGQYSNQPQHF

V gene: TRBV5-1
D gene: -
J gene: TRBJ2-3
clone size: once
CDR3 DNA: TGCGCCAGCAGCGACGGTACCACAGATACGCAGTATTTT
CDR3 protein: CASSDGTTDTQYF

V gene: TRBV11-2
D gene: -
J gene: TRBJ2-5
clone size: -
CDR3 DNA: TGTGCCAGCAGCTTAGATCAGAAGACCCAGTACTTC
CDR3 protein: CASSLDQKTQYF

V gene: TRBV25-1
D gene: -
J gene: TRBJ1-1
clone size: few
CDR3 DNA: TGTGCCAGCACTTCGATGGCTGAAGCTTTCTTT
CDR3 protein: CASTSMAEAFF

V gene: TRBV5-1
D gene: -
J gene: TRBJ1-1
clone size: -
CDR3 DNA: TGCGCCAGCAGCCTATTAACCGGAGGGGCCACTGAAGCTTTCTTT
CDR3 protein: CASSLLTGGATEAFF

V gene: TRBV7-9
D gene: -
J gene: TRBJ1-4
clone size: -
CDR3 DNA: TGTGCCAGCAGCCAAGGTGGGGGGCTCGATGAAAAACTGTTTTTT
CDR3 protein: CASSQGGGLDEKLFF

V gene: TRBV30
D gene: -
J gene: TRBJ1-4
clone size: -
CDR3 DNA: TGTGCCTGGAGTAGGGGCGGGCAGAATAATGAAAAACTGTTTTTT
CDR3 protein: CAWSRGGQNNEKLFF

V gene: TRBV9
D gene: TRBD2
J gene: TRBJ2-2
clone size: -
CDR3 DNA: TGTGCCAGCAGCGTATGGGGACTAGCGGGCACCGGGGAGCTGTTTTTT
CDR3 protein: CASSVWGLAGTGELFF

V gene: TRBV10-3
D gene: TRBD1
J gene: TRBJ2-3
clone size: -
CDR3 DNA: TGTGCCATCACTGACGAGGCCAGGGGGATTTCGGATACGCAGTATTTT
CDR3 protein: CAITDEARGISDTQYF

V gene: TRBV19
D gene: -
J gene: TRBJ2-1
clone size: -
CDR3 DNA: TGTGCCAGTAGTACCCAGGCAGTGGGAGGATACAATGAGCAGTTCTTC
CDR3 protein: CASSTQAVGGYNEQFF

V gene: TRBV10-1
D gene: -
J gene: TRBJ2-7
clone size: -
CDR3 DNA: TGCGCCAGCAGTGAACAACAAGATTACGAGCAGTACTTC
CDR3 protein: CASSEQQDYEQYF

V gene: TRBV5-6
D gene: -
J gene: TRBJ2-4
clone size: -
CDR3 DNA: TGTGCCAGCAGCTTCAACAGGGTCCAAAACATTCAGTACTTC
CDR3 protein: CASSFNRVQNIQYF

V gene: TRBV19
D gene: -
J gene: TRBJ2-1
clone size: once
CDR3 DNA: TGTGCCAGTAGTATAACCGGGACAAGGTACAATGAGCAGTTCTTC
CDR3 protein: CASSITGTRYNEQFF

V gene: TRBV18
D gene: -
J gene: TRBJ2-7
clone size: once
CDR3 DNA: TGTGCCAGCTCACCACCCTCATCCACCTACGAGCAGTACTTC
CDR3 protein: CASSPPSSTYEQYF